Following are 14 T cell receptor beta chains from one sample sequenced in a study of response to subunit inactivated influenza vaccine. TCRdb processed the RT-PCR reads anew with MiXCR; each CDR3 protein has one entry. The table lists some 570,000 distinct CDR3 sequences, about 11% of them singletons. These data also featured in a second study, about T cells expressing NK-cell markers. That work states: The TCR beta cDNA came from 5'RACE template switching with UMIs.

Sample: PBMCs from blood, taken on the day of vaccination. These receptors were collected from a man aged 50-59 years who received an inactivated influenza vaccine.

Concerning this clonotype itself: The CDR3 end shows no conserved phenylalanine or tryptophan, and so a read error is likely. This chain uses TRBV24-1 with TRBJ2-5; weak D call: TRBD2 (6 bases). The germline gives CDR1 KGHDR, CDR2 SFDVKD. CDR3 size: 15 residues. Trimming left V 0 bases short and J 1 base short, with 8 bases between. The CDR3 loop reads CATSDLRDFQETQYL. In nucleotides, the CDR3 is TGTGCCACCAGTGATTTGAGGGACTTCCAAGAGACCCAGTACTTA.

In its sample, this clonotype was seen a few times. V gene TRBV9 combines with J gene TRBJ2-1; TRBD2 agrees at 7 bases. The CDR3 covers 12 residues. Losses at the gene ends were 3 bases for V and 8 bases for J; bases not matched to a gene: 2. Germline-derived CDR1 and CDR2 are SGDLS and YYNGEE. CDR3 sequence reads: CASSEREHEQFF. Here the CDR3 DNA reads TGTGCCAGCAGCGAGCGGGAACATGAGCAGTTCTTC.

The rearrangement joins TRBV7-2 to TRBJ2-5, with 9 positions matching TRBD1. The length of the CDR3 is 16 residues. Germline V gene sequence: CDR1 SGHTA, CDR2 FQGNSA. Losses at the gene ends were 5 bases for V and 4 bases for J; bases not matched to a gene: 11. CDR3: CASSPVRQGGAETQYF. The CDR3 DNA follows: TGTGCCAGCAGCCCTGTAAGACAGGGGGGAGCAGAGACCCAGTACTTC.

This clonotype has only a few counts. The CDR3 protein is CASSGTGDKETQYF. The CDR3 DNA follows: TGTGCCAGCAGCGGGACAGGGGATAAAGAGACCCAGTACTTC. This sequence joins TRBV12-3 or TRBV12-4 and TRBJ2-5; 10 positions agree with TRBD1. V lost 6 bases to trimming and J lost 3 bases; unmatched junction nucleotides: 4. This CDR3 contains 14 residues.

The chain employs TRBV27 and TRBJ1-5; TRBD1 matches 9 bases. V trimming: 6 bases; J trimming: 6 bases; junction bases outside the gene matches: 18. Germline lookup yields CDR1 MNHEY and CDR2 SMNVEV (reference sequence). The CDR3 runs to 18 residues. The DNA for the CDR3 is TGTGCCAGCAGCGCACAAAACCCCCTGGACAGGGGATTTCAGCCCCAGCATTTT. Translated, it gives CASSAQNPLDRGFQPQHF.

This chain uses TRBV9 with TRBJ2-7, with 10 positions matching TRBD1. This CDR3 region has 15 residues. Germline CDR1 is SGDLS and CDR2 is YYNGEE. V lost 2 bases, J lost 2 bases, and 4 bases stayed unmatched. The CDR3 loop is CASSVGQGRTYEQYF. CDR3 nucleotide sequence: TGTGCCAGCAGCGTGGGACAGGGGAGAACCTACGAGCAGTACTTC. Full variable domain (rest looked up from reference TRBV9 and TRBJ2-7): DSGVTQTPKHLITATGQRVTLRCSPRSGDLSVYWYQQSLDQGLQFLIQYYNGEERAKGNILERFSAQQFPDLHSELNLSSLELGDSALYFCASSVGQGRTYEQYFGPGTRLTVT.

The CDR3 DNA sequence: TGCAGTGCTAGAGATATTACTAACTATGGCTACACCTTC. Encoded protein: CSARDITNYGYTF. The chain uses TRBV20-1 and TRBJ1-2; D remains unclear. The CDR3 runs 13 residues. V was clipped by 0 bases and J by 0 bases, with 5 bases between them. The germline gives CDR1 DFQATT, CDR2 SNEGSKA (reference sequence).

The chain couples TRBV7-9 to TRBJ2-3; TRBD2 matches 9 bases. Trimming removed 1 base from V and 2 bases from J; junction bases left unmatched: 4. The V gene's germline CDR1 is SEHNR and CDR2 FQNEAQ (reference sequence). The CDR3 runs 16 residues. DNA for the CDR3: TGTGCCAGCAGCTTAGGGACTAGCGCATACACAGATACGCAGTATTTT. Protein: CASSLGTSAYTDTQYF.

The rearrangement joins TRBV18 to TRBJ2-7, with D unclear. Germline values: CDR1 KGHSH, CDR2 LQKENI. The CDR3 loop spans 12 amino acids. V was clipped by 4 bases and J by 5 bases, with 9 bases between them. The CDR3 sequence is CASSLIYNEQYF. The CDR3 DNA follows: TGTGCCAGCTCACTGATTTATAACGAGCAGTACTTC.

CDR3 sequence reads: CSATGTSTYEQYF. The CDR3 region has the DNA TGCAGTGCGACCGGGACTTCAACCTACGAGCAGTACTTC. V and J are TRBV20-1 and TRBJ2-7; tentative D call: TRBD2 (6 bases). The CDR3 consists of 13 residues. The germline V gene encodes CDR1 DFQATT and CDR2 SNEGSKA (reference sequence). V was clipped by 6 bases and J by 2 bases, with 14 bases between them.

In this sample, this clonotype turned up a few times. The chain uses TRBV11-3 and TRBJ2-3; 15 bases fit TRBD2. Losses at the gene ends were 5 bases for V and 0 bases for J; bases not matched to a gene: 15. CDR3 length equals 21 residues. Germline V gene lookup returns CDR1 SGHNT and CDR2 YENEEA. CDR3 protein: CASSTRWGTSGRTSSTDTQYF. The CDR3 region has the DNA TGTGCCAGCAGCACACGCTGGGGGACTAGCGGGAGGACATCTAGCACAGATACGCAGTATTTT.

This clonotype was seen a few times. The rearrangement joins TRBV20-1 to TRBJ2-1; weak D call: TRBD1 (6 bases). The CDR3 extends over 14 amino acids. V gave up 3 bases and J gave up 0 bases, with 9 bases separating them. Per germline, CDR1 DFQATT and CDR2 SNEGSKA (reference sequence). The CDR3 here is CSARDSISYNEQFF. The CDR3 region has the DNA TGCAGTGCTAGGGACAGCATCTCCTACAATGAGCAGTTCTTC.

This clonotype was observed a few times. The rearrangement uses TRBV5-1 and TRBJ1-2, with 8 bases lining up with TRBD1. Germline trimming cut 5 bases from V and 5 bases from J; bases unmatched to any gene: 8. CDR1 SGHRS and CDR2 YFSETQ come from the germline V gene. This CDR3 has 14 residues. The CDR3 region has the DNA TGCGCCAGCAGACCGGGACAGGACAAGTATGGCTACACCTTC. Its translation is CASRPGQDKYGYTF.

The chain uses TRBV6-1 and TRBJ2-5; maybe TRBD2 (6 bases). From germline, CDR1 is MNHNS and CDR2 SASEGT. The CDR3 consists of 15 residues. V lost 7 bases to trimming and J lost 4 bases, with 19 bases between them. CDR3 amino acids: CASNLSGFMGETQYF. The CDR3 DNA follows: TGTGCCAGCAATCTAAGCGGGTTTATGGGAGAGACCCAGTACTTC.